This TCR beta chain was captured in a study of shared clonotypes between healthy human individuals. Assay: immunoSEQ multiplex PCR; the TCRdb copy retains only in-frame clones and omits some. The data contain hundreds of thousands of clones, 95% to 96% of them singletons. Naive-designated CD8 cells lacked CD45RO, were positively enriched for CCR7, and omitted terminally differentiated effector memory CD45RA+ cells. Sequencing used naive CD8+ T cells sorted from blood. The sequence came from a woman in her twenties or thirties in good health.

CDR3 nucleotide sequence: TGTGCCAGCAGTCCAAGGGCCTTCTCCTACGAGCAGTACTTC. Amino acids: CASSPRAFSYEQYF. The chain joins TRBV28 to TRBJ2-7; unclear D gene. V was cut by 5 bases and J by 0 bases, with 11 bases left in between. CDR1 is MDHEN, CDR2 SYDVKM, per germline. This CDR3 has 14 amino acids. The full variable domain, with the rest looked up from reference TRBV28 and TRBJ2-7, is DVKVTQSSRYLVKRTGEKVFLECVQDMDHENMFWYRQDPGLGLRLIYFSYDVKMKEKGDIPEGYSVSREKKERFSLILESASTNQTSMYLCASSPRAFSYEQYFGPGTRLTVT.